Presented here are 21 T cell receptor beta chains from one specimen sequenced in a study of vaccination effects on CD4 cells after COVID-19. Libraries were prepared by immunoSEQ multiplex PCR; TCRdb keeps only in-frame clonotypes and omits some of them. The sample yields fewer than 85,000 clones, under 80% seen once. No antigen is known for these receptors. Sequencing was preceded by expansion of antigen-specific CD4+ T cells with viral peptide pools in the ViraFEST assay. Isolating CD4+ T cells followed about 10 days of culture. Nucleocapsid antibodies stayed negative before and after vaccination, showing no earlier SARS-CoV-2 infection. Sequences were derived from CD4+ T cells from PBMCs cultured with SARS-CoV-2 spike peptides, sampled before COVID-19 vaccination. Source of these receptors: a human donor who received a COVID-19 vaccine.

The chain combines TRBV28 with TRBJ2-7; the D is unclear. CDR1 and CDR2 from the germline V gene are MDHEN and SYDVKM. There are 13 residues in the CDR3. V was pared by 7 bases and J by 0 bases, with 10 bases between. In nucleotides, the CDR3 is TGTGCCAGCAATGCGGCCAGCTCCTACGAGCAGTACGTC. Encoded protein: CASNAASSYEQYV.

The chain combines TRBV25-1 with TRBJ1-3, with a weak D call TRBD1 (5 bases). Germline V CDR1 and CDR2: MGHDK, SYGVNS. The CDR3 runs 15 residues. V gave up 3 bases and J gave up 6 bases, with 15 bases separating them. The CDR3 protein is CASSDSGQGPNTIYF. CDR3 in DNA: TGTGCCAGCAGTGATTCGGGGCAGGGTCCAAACACCATATATTTT.

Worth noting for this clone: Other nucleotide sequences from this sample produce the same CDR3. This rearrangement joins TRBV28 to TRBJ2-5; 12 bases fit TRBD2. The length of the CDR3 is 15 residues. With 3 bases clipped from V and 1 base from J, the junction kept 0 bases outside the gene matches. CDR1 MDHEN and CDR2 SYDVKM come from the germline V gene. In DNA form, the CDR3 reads TGTGCCAGCAGTTTGACTAGCGGGGGCCAAGAGACCCAGTACTTC. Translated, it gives CASSLTSGGQETQYF.

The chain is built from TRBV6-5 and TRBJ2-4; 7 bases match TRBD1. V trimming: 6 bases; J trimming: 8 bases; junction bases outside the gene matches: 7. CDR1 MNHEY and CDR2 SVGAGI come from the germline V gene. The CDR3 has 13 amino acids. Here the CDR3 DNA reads TGTGCCAGCAGGGACAGGTATGGGGACATTCAGTACTTC. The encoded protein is CASRDRYGDIQYF.

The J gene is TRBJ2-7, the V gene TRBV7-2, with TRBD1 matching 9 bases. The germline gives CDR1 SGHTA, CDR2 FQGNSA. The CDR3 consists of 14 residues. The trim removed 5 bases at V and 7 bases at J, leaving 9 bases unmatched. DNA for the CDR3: TGTGCCAGCAGCCCTCGGACAGGGGCCGATGAGCAGTACGTC. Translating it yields CASSPRTGADEQYV.

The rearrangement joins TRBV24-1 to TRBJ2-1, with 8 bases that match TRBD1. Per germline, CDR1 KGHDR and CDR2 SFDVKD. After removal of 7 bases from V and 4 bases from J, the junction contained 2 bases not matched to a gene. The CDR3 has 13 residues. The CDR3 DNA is TGTGCCACCAGCAGGGGGCAGTACAATGAGCAGTTCTTC. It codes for CATSRGQYNEQFF.

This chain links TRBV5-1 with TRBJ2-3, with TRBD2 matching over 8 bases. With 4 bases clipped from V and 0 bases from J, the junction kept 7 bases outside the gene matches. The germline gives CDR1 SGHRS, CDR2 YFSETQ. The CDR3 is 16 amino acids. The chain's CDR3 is CASSARERGSTDTQYF. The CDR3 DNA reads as TGCGCCAGCAGCGCCCGCGAGCGGGGGAGCACAGATACGCAGTATTTT.

The CDR3 region has the DNA TGTGCCAGCAGTCCTCGGCAGGGGGAAAAACTGTTTTTT. This sequence encodes CASSPRQGEKLFF. J is TRBJ1-4 and V is TRBV12-3 or TRBV12-4, with D maybe TRBD1 (6 bases). CDR3 length: 13 amino acids. V lost 5 bases and J 8 bases, leaving 12 bases between the germline ends.

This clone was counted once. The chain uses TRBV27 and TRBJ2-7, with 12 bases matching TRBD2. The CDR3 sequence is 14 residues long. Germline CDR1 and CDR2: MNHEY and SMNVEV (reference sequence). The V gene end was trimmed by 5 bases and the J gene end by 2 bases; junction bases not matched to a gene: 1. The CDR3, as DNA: TGTGCCAGCAGTCCTAGCGGGGGGGCCTACGAGCAGTACGTC. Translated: CASSPSGGAYEQYV.

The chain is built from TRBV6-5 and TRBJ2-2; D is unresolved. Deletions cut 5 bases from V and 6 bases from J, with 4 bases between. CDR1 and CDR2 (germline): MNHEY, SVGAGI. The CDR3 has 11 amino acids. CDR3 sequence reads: CASSRAGELFF. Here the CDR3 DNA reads TGTGCCAGCAGTAGGGCCGGGGAGCTGTTTTTT.

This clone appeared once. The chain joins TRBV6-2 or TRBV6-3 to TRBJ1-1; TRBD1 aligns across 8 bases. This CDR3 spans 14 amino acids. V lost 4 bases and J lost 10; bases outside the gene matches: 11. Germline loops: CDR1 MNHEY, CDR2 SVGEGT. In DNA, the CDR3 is TGTGCCAGCAGTTCGGACAGGGCCCCTACGGGAGCTTTCTTT. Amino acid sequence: CASSSDRAPTGAFF.

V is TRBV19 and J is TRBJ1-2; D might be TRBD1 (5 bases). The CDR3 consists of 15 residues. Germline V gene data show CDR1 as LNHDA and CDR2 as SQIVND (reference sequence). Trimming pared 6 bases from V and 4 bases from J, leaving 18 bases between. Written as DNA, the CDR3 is TGTGCCAGTAGAGACAGAGGAGGGGTTCTCTATGGCTACACCTTC. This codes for CASRDRGGVLYGYTF.

CDR3 DNA: TGTGCCAGCTCACCACGAGAGGGGGCGGGTGAGCAGTACGTC. Amino acid sequence: CASSPREGAGEQYV. This chain links TRBV18 with TRBJ2-7, with 7 bases fitting TRBD1. V dropped 1 base and J dropped 7; count of bases not matched to a gene: 7. Germline V CDR1 and CDR2: KGHSH, LQKENI. The CDR3 length is 14 residues.

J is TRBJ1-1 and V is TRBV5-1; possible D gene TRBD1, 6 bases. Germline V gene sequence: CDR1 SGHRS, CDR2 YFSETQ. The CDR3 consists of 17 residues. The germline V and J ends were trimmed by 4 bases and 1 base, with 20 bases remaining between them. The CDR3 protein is CASSPGRRGAWNTEAFF. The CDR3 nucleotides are TGCGCCAGCAGCCCCGGGCGCAGGGGAGCGTGGAACACTGAAGCTTTCTTT.

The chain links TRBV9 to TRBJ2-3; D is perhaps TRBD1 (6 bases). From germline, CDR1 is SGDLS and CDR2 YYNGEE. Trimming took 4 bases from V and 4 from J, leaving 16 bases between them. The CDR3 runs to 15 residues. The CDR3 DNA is TGTGCCAGCAGCCGTTACAGGGATCAGGCAGATACGCAGTATTTT. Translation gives CASSRYRDQADTQYF. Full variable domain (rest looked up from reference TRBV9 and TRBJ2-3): DSGVTQTPKHLITATGQRVTLRCSPRSGDLSVYWYQQSLDQGLQFLIQYYNGEERAKGNILERFSAQQFPDLHSELNLSSLELGDSALYFCASSRYRDQADTQYFGPGTRLTVL.

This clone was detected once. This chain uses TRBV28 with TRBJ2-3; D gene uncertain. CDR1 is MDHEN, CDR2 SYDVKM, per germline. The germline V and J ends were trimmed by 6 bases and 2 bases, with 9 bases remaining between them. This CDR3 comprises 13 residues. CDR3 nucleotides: TGTGCCAGCAGCTTCTTTGCCACAGATACGCAGTATTTT. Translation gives CASSFFATDTQYF.

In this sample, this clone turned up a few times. DNA for the CDR3: TGTGCCAGCAGCCAAGGCTCAGGGGACTATGGCTACACCTTC. It yields the protein CASSQGSGDYGYTF. J is TRBJ1-2 and V is TRBV3-1 (or the pseudogene TRBV3-2); D is possibly TRBD1 (6 bases). The V and J ends lost 1 base and 3 bases respectively, with 9 bases between them. This CDR3 region has 14 residues. Germline CDR1 LGHDT, CDR2 YNNKEL (reference sequence).

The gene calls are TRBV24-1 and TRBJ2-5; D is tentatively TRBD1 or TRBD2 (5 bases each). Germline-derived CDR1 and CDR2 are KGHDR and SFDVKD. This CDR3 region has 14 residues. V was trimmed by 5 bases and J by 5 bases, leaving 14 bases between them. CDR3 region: CATSARGARETQYF. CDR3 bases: TGTGCCACCAGTGCCCGAGGGGCCCGGGAGACCCAGTACTTC.

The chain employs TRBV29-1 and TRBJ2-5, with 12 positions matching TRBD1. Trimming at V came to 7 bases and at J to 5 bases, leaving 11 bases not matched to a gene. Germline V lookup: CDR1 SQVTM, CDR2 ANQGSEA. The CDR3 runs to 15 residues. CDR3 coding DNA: TGCAGCGCCTCCGGGACAGGGGGCTTCCAGGAGACCCAGTACTTC. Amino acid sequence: CSASGTGGFQETQYF.

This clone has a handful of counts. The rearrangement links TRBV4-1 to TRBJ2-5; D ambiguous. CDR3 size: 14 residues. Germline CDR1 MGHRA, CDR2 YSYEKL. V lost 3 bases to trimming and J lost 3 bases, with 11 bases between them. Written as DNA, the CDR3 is TGCGCCAGCAGCCATCCAGCTAGAGAAGAGACCCAGTACTTC. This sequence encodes CASSHPAREETQYF.

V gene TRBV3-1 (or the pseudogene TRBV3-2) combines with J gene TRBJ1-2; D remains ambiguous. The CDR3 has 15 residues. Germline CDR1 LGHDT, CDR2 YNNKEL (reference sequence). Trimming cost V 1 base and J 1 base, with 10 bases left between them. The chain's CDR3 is CASSQVDRSNYGYTF. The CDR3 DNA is TGTGCCAGCAGCCAAGTGGACCGAAGTAACTATGGCTACACCTTC.